The 22 T cell receptor beta chains listed next were all sequenced from one sample in a study of CD4 and CD8 cells across lung adenocarcinoma regions. MiXCR was run by TCRdb on the PCR reads, yielding one entry per CDR3 protein. The sample gives about 11,000 distinct CDR3 sequences, roughly three fifths of which show up once; 88% is in the top ten. Source material: CD8+ T cells from the margin of a lung tumor. Source of these receptors: a male donor with lung adenocarcinoma. The CD4 and CD8 labels of this study may be unreliable.

The V call is TRBV6-5, the J call TRBJ2-5; D uncertain. V lost 4 bases and J 8 bases, leaving 11 bases between the germline ends. There are 12 residues in the CDR3. CDR1 and CDR2 (germline): MNHEY, SVGAGI. The DNA of the CDR3 is TGTGCCAGCAGTTCCTCGTTGGAAACCCAGTACTTC. This codes for CASSSSLETQYF.

The genes are TRBV3-1 and TRBJ2-1; 9 positions match TRBD1. J gave up 6 bases and V 3 bases, and 0 bases lay outside the gene matches. Germline lookup yields CDR1 LGHDT and CDR2 YNNKEL (reference sequence). CDR3 length: 13 residues. The CDR3 region has the DNA TGTGCCAGCAGCCAGGGACAGGGCAATGAGCAGTTCTTC. It translates to CASSQGQGNEQFF.

The chain combines TRBV6-1 with TRBJ1-2, with D hard to call. Deletions cut 8 bases from V and 4 bases from J, with 14 bases between. This CDR3 is 13 amino acids long. Germline CDR1 reads MNHNS; CDR2 reads SASEGT. CDR3 coding DNA: TGTGCCAGCTGGTCAGATCTAACCTATGGCTACACCTTC. This codes for CASWSDLTYGYTF.

This chain links TRBV6-1 with TRBJ2-1, with 10 bases that match TRBD1. Gene TRBJ2-7 matches the end of the DNA better, so the J call may be wrong. CDR1 is MNHNS and CDR2 is SASEGT in the germline V gene. The CDR3 consists of 14 residues. CDR3 region: CASRRDRGSYEQYF. CDR3 nucleotides: TGTGCCAGCAGACGGGACAGGGGCTCCTACGAGCAGTACTTC.

This chain joins TRBV6-1 and TRBJ2-4, with 8 bases matching TRBD2. Germline V gives CDR1 MNHNS, CDR2 SASEGT. This CDR3 contains 14 residues. CDR3 sequence: CRSTGAGAKNTQYF. CDR3 in DNA: TGTCGCAGCACGGGAGCGGGAGCCAAAAACACGCAGTACTTC.

This chain connects TRBV27 to TRBJ2-4; D remains unclear. CDR1 is MNHEY, CDR2 SMNVEV, per germline (reference sequence). This CDR3 has 14 residues. CDR3 loop: CAGIGRADQKTQYF. The DNA of the CDR3 is TGTGCGGGCATCGGTCGGGCGGACCAAAAGACTCAGTACTTC.

This clonotype was counted at least ten times. This rearrangement joins TRBV11-1 to TRBJ1-1, with D possibly TRBD1 on 6 matching bases. The CDR3 totals 17 residues. V was cut by 3 bases and J by 4 bases, with 21 bases left in between. Looked up from germline, CDR1 is SGHAT and CDR2 is FQDESV (reference sequence). CDR3 coding DNA: TGTGCCAGCAGCTTTTTCGGGGGGCTTGCCGTTCCCACTGAAGCTTTCTTT. Encoded protein: CASSFFGGLAVPTEAFF.

This clonotype has more than one count but fewer than ten. The gene calls are TRBV6-1 and TRBJ2-5; a weak D match, TRBD2 (6 bases). The J call is uncertain, as TRBJ2-7 better fits the DNA end. CDR3 length: 13 residues. Germline V CDR1 and CDR2: MNHNS, SASEGT. CDR3 protein: CATNPGLFYEQYF. DNA of the CDR3: TGTGCCACAAACCCGGGACTGTTCTACGAGCAGTACTTC.

The chain recombines TRBV6-1 with TRBJ2-1; D possibly matches TRBD1 or TRBD2 (5 bases each). Per the germline V gene, CDR1 is MNHNS and CDR2 is SASEGT. This CDR3 spans 12 amino acids. Trimming pared 10 bases from V and 4 bases from J, leaving 11 bases between. As DNA, the CDR3 is TGTGCCACCAGGGACGTATACAATGAGCAGTTCTTC. Its protein product is CATRDVYNEQFF.

This clonotype was seen a single time. This rearrangement joins TRBV27 to TRBJ2-1; 9 bases match TRBD1. The J segment lost 6 bases and the V segment lost 2 bases, leaving 11 bases of the junction unmatched. CDR1 and CDR2 from the germline V gene are MNHEY and SMNVEV (reference sequence). CDR3 size: 17 residues. DNA of the CDR3: TGTGCCAGCAGTTTACGACTAACAGGGGGCGAGTCCAATGAGCAGTTCTTC. Translated: CASSLRLTGGESNEQFF.

The V and J genes are TRBV6-1 and TRBJ2-4; 7 positions match TRBD2. The J call may be faulty, since TRBJ2-1 better matches the DNA end. This CDR3 region has 15 residues. Germline lookup yields CDR1 MNHNS and CDR2 SASEGT. Here the CDR3 reads CASSPRTSGVGEQFF. The CDR3 DNA sequence: TGTGCCAGCAGCCCCAGGACTAGTGGAGTCGGAGAGCAGTTCTTC.

This clonotype was counted once. The chain has TRBV6-1 and TRBJ2-1, with a tentative D call TRBD2 (5 bases). The J call could be wrong; TRBJ2-5 is a better fit for the DNA end. The CDR3 extends over 13 amino acids. From germline, CDR1 is MNHNS and CDR2 SASEGT. CDR3 amino acids: CASNRLRQETQYF. In DNA form, the CDR3 reads TGTGCCAGCAACCGACTAAGACAAGAGACCCAGTACTTC.

This chain uses TRBV6-1 with TRBJ2-5, with D possibly being TRBD1 (6 bases). Trimming removed 9 bases from V and 11 bases from J, with 28 bases in between. CDR1 and CDR2 (germline): MNHNS, SASEGT. CDR3 size: 15 residues. This chain's CDR3 is CARAKGGRDPDTQYF. CDR3 sequence (DNA): TGTGCCAGGGCCAAAGGGGGACGAGACCCAGATACGCAGTACTTC.

Worth noting for this clonotype: One end of the junction fails to match germline, which may point to a read error. V is TRBV6-5 and J is TRBJ2-3; D not resolved. Germline CDR1 and CDR2: MNHEY and SVGAGI. The CDR3 consists of 13 residues. For the CDR3, the DNA is TGTGCCAGCGGTTGCCGTAACCAAGAGACGCAGTATTTC. This encodes CASGCRNQETQYF.

The chain links TRBV6-1 to TRBJ2-1; TRBD2 aligns across 7 bases. CDR1 MNHNS and CDR2 SASEGT come from the germline V gene. This CDR3 region has 12 residues. The ends lost 10 bases at V and 10 bases at J; junction bases unmatched: 10. DNA for the CDR3: TGTGCCACAATGCGGGGGAGAAGCGAGCAGTTCTTC. Its protein is CATMRGRSEQFF.

The sample holds many counts of this clonotype. The chain joins TRBV6-1 to TRBJ2-3; 7 positions match TRBD2. CDR1 and CDR2 from the germline V gene are MNHNS and SASEGT. The CDR3 runs 15 residues. J gave up 0 bases and V 6 bases, and 6 bases lay outside the gene matches. Here the CDR3 reads CASSRAGSSTDTQYF. The CDR3 nucleotides are TGTGCCAGCAGCCGAGCGGGATCGAGCACAGATACGCAGTATTTT.

Points on this clonotype: A read error may produce the germline difference seen at one junction end. The rearrangement joins TRBV6-5 to TRBJ2-3; either TRBD1 or TRBD2 may supply D (5 bases each). The CDR3 is 19 amino acids. Germline CDR1 reads MNHEY; CDR2 reads SVGAGI. Here the CDR3 DNA reads TGTGCCAGCAGTTACTCGATGTCTACGGGGCGGCGAGGCAAAGATACGCAGTACTTT. Protein product: CASSYSMSTGRRGKDTQYF.

This clonotype was seen a single time. The rearrangement joins TRBV19 to TRBJ1-2; possibly TRBD1 for D (5 bases). The germline V gene has CDR1 LNHDA and CDR2 SQIVND (reference sequence). The V end was cut by 8 bases, the J end by 5 bases, with 12 bases between. This CDR3 is built from 12 residues. The CDR3 coding sequence is TGTGCCAGTGGGGCAGGAAGGTATGGCTACACCTTC. The encoded protein is CASGAGRYGYTF.

The chain employs TRBV6-5 and TRBJ2-1; 12 bases line up with TRBD2. V lost 0 bases, J lost 7 bases, and 16 bases stayed unmatched. Germline CDR1 is MNHEY and CDR2 is SVGAGI. CDR3 length: 20 residues. The CDR3 DNA reads TGTGCCAGCAGTTACTCGATAGTAGGAACTAGCGGGAGGAGGAAAAATGAGCAGTTCTTC. This encodes CASSYSIVGTSGRRKNEQFF.

The CDR3 coding sequence is TGTGCCAGCACGGTGTTCTCCTACAATGAGCAGTTCTTC. Translating it yields CASTVFSYNEQFF. V gene TRBV6-1 combines with J gene TRBJ2-1; D gene uncertain. V lost 7 bases, J lost 0 bases, and 7 bases lay in between. This CDR3 has 13 residues. Germline values: CDR1 MNHNS, CDR2 SASEGT.

Regarding this clonotype: The junction shows a germline mismatch at one end, possibly a read error. The chain combines TRBV6-4 with TRBJ2-3, with D perhaps being TRBD1 or TRBD2 (5 bases each). The CDR3 runs 17 residues. The germline V gene has CDR1 MRHNA and CDR2 SNTAGT. CDR3 amino acids: CASSDSSQGDGQDTQYF. The CDR3, as DNA: TGTGCCAGCAGTGACTCGAGCCAGGGAGATGGCCAAGATACGCAGTACTTT.

By share, this clonotype ranks as medium-sized (0.01 to 0.1%). The chain joins TRBV10-1 to TRBJ2-1; TRBD1 might be the D (6 bases). Germline V gene sequence: CDR1 WNHNN, CDR2 SYGVQD (reference sequence). V was trimmed by 2 bases and J by 0 bases, leaving 8 bases between them. CDR3 length: 15 residues. DNA of the CDR3: TGCGCCAGCAGTGAGAGGGGGAGCTCCTACAATGAGCAGTTCTTC. The encoded protein is CASSERGSSYNEQFF.